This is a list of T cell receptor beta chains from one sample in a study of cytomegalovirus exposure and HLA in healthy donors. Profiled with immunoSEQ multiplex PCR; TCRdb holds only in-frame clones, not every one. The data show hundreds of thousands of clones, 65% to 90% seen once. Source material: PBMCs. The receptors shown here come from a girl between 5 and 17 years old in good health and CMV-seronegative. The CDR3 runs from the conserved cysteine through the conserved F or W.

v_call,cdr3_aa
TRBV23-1,CASSQSPSRSSYNEQFF
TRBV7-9,CASSLAGTANLAKNIQYF
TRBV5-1,CASSLGGDEQYF
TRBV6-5,CASTDRGSGYGYTF
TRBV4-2,CASSHPGTSGVLEQFF
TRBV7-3,CASSFLAGGPVDTQYF
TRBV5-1,CASSIPRGIGELFF
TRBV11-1,CASSRSGGSYEQYF
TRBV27,CASRTLGQGGSEQFF
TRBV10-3,CAIGGANTEAFF
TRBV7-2,CASSLILEQYF
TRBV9,CASSARGSRWKETQYF
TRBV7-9,CASSPPPAEAFF
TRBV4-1,CASSQVTTSGFTDTQYF
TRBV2,CASRPGANSGNTIYF
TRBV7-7,CASSFSRETVLTGELFF
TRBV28,CASRPQGANEQYF
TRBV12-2,CASRLARLRGGGETQYF
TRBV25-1,CASLGGQRPYEQYF
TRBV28,CASSLGGAGYEQYF
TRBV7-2,CASSLLRSSGGINEQFF
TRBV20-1,CSAKLQNTF
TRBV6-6,CASSYSTGYTF
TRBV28,CASRLAEYPYSYEQYF
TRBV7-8,CASSLGVIPGNNEQFF
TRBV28,CASRPGQGVTGNTIYF
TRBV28,CASMNGPRRAAGGNEQYF
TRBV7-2,CASSLNFRTNTEAFF
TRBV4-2,CASSLQGANPQETQYF
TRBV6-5,CASSEREEQGKYF
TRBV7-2,CASSFRGGQGVYQPQHF
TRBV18,CASSLLGTFGTDTQYF
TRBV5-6,CASSPGTVHTEAFF
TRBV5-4,CASSLEASGRADTQYF
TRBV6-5,CASTKTGQGPYEQYF
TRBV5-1,CASSLAGVRGSYEQYF
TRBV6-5,CASSPIAGSTYEQYF
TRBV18,CASSPWAGDSYEQYF
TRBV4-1,CASSQEGWAGGPQETQYF
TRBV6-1,CASSESGTGGGQYF
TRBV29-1,CSVDPVYGYTF
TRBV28,CASRLGTVAYEQYF
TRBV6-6,CASSRPGHLYGYTF
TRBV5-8,CASSLGPALRGNEQFF
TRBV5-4,CASSLAGSEAFF
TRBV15,CATSVDRGHREAFF
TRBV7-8,CARLAGGRGNQPQHF
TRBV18,CASSQWSQGPNSGNTIYF
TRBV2,CASSFSGEQFF
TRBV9,CASRGSGANVLTF
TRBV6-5,CASYYAYNSPLHF
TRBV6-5,CASRRQGIGNQPQHF
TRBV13,CASTTQGKSRTDTQYF
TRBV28,CASSIIGTGGYEQYF
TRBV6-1,CASSRWGGLNTEAFF
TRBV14,CASSQLPRGKQFF
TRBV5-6,CASSLGQGAYEQYF
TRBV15,CATSSERNQPQHF
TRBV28,CASRAIDRGRPTGELFF
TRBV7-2,CASSLVRQGAHGYTF